A selection of T cell receptor beta chains follows, all from one sample in a study of shared clonotypes between healthy human individuals. Assay: immunoSEQ multiplex PCR; the TCRdb copy retains only in-frame clones and omits some. Among 850,000 to 1,100,000 clones listed, roughly 77% were seen once. The sequenced sample was memory CD4+ T cells from PBMCs. These receptors all stem from a man in his late teens or twenties in good health. Some clones in this sample may be carry-over from other donors' samples. Each CDR3 is given with its conserved first and last residue. D genes are given only for firm matches. Part of the rows lack a size; the others show once, few, many or a class for expanded clones.

D	size	J	V	CDR3	DNA
-	-	TRBJ1-2	TRBV11-2	CASSPDRARALEYGYTF	TGTGCCAGCAGCCCAGACCGGGCCCGAGCGCTGGAATATGGCTACACCTTC
-	-	TRBJ2-5	TRBV27	CASSSLGRLETQYF	TGTGCCAGCAGTTCTTTGGGTCGGTTAGAGACCCAGTACTTC
TRBD1	few	TRBJ2-7	TRBV5-1	CASSEGQGLTEQYF	TGCGCCAGCAGCGAGGGACAGGGACTCACAGAGCAGTACTTC
TRBD2	-	TRBJ2-4	TRBV19	CASSIGTSGLAKNIQYF	TGTGCCAGTAGTATAGGGACTAGCGGACTAGCCAAAAACATTCAGTACTTC
TRBD1	once	TRBJ1-1	TRBV27	CASSSDRGHRNTEAFF	TGTGCCAGCAGTTCGGACAGGGGACATAGGAACACTGAAGCTTTCTTT
-	-	TRBJ2-7	TRBV18	CASSFLMTASSLRDEQYF	TGTGCCAGCTCATTTTTGATGACAGCCTCCTCTCTTCGGGACGAGCAGTACTTC
-	-	TRBJ2-5	TRBV7-2	CASSLGRGETQYF	TGTGCCAGCAGCTTGGGACGCGGAGAGACCCAGTACTTC
TRBD2	-	TRBJ2-1	TRBV28	CASRPTRVLAGGRGEQFF	TGTGCCAGCAGACCCACTCGGGTCCTAGCGGGAGGCCGGGGTGAGCAGTTCTTC
-	-	TRBJ2-2	TRBV5-1	CASSLRAGADPGELFF	TGCGCCAGCAGCTTGAGGGCAGGGGCCGACCCCGGGGAGCTGTTTTTT
-	-	TRBJ2-7	TRBV6-6	CASSYSQGHYEQYF	TGTGCCAGCAGTTACTCACAGGGACACTACGAGCAGTACTTC
TRBD1	-	TRBJ1-5	TRBV19	CASSALDRKNQPQHF	TGTGCCAGTAGTGCCCTGGACAGGAAGAATCAGCCCCAGCATTTT
-	few	TRBJ2-3	TRBV11-3	CASSSQGAYSDTQYF	TGTGCCAGCAGCTCACAGGGCGCCTACTCAGATACGCAGTATTTT
-	-	TRBJ2-1	TRBV19	CASSINALNEQFF	TGTGCCAGTAGTATTAATGCTCTCAATGAGCAGTTCTTC
-	-	TRBJ1-1	TRBV11-2	CASSFGTESRGTEAFF	TGTGCCAGCAGCTTTGGGACCGAAAGCAGGGGCACTGAAGCTTTCTTT
-	-	TRBJ2-7	TRBV7-2	CASSFGQDPSYEQYF	TGTGCCAGCAGCTTCGGGCAGGACCCCTCCTACGAGCAGTACTTC
-	-	TRBJ1-1	TRBV19	CASSHATFTMNTEAFF	TGTGCCAGTAGCCATGCGACCTTTACTATGAACACTGAAGCTTTCTTT
-	once	TRBJ2-3	TRBV7-9	CASSSRDGTDTQYF	TGTGCCAGCAGCTCCCGGGACGGCACAGATACGCAGTATTTT
TRBD2	-	TRBJ2-7	TRBV28	CASRPAGGPFEQYF	TGTGCCAGCAGACCCGCGGGAGGGCCTTTCGAGCAGTACTTC
TRBD1	once	TRBJ1-2	TRBV6-1	CASRGTAKHYGYTF	TGTGCCAGCAGGGGGACAGCCAAACACTATGGCTACACCTTC
-	-	TRBJ1-1	TRBV5-1	CASSLESNTEAFF	TGCGCCAGCAGCTTGGAATCCAACACTGAAGCTTTCTTT